Below, one TCR beta chain is given with its context. The source of the sample is a study of T-cell reconstitution after alpha-beta-depleted transplantation in children. For TCRbeta, the library was prepared with unique molecular identifiers. TCRdb reprocessed the PCR reads with MiXCR, giving one entry per CDR3 protein. Here the sample spans roughly 590,000 distinct CDR3 sequences, roughly 15% being singletons. The CDR3 is 12 residues long. Germline V gene lookup returns CDR1 DFQATT and CDR2 SNEGSKA (reference sequence). Deletions cut 4 bases from V and 3 bases from J, with 10 bases between. The source is a human donor who donated a stem cell graft to a child with acute myeloid leukemia. The chain uses TRBV20-1 and TRBJ2-7; a weak D match, TRBD1 (6 bases). The source was PBMCs from the stem cell graft donor, collected from the stem cell graft. This CDR3 reads CSATTGFYEQYF. DNA for the CDR3: TGCAGTGCTACAACAGGGTTCTACGAGCAGTACTTC.